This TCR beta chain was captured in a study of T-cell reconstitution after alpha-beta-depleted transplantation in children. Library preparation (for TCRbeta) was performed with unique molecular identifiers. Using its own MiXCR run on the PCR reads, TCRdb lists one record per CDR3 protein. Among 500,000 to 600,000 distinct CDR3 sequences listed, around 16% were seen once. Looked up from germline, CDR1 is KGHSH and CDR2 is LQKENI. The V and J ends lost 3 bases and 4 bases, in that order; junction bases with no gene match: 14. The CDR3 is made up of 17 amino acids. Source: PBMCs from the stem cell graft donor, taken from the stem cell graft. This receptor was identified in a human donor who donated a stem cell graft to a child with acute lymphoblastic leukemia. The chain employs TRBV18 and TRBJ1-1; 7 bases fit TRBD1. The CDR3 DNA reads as TGTGCCAGCTCACCGGTACAGGGGATGATGACGGGCACTGAAGCTTTCTTT. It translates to CASSPVQGMMTGTEAFF.